This TCR beta chain was sequenced during a study of cytomegalovirus exposure and HLA in healthy donors. Study background: Caucasian-associated ancestry cluster membership applied to about 80% of several hundred genotyped donors.

The PCR was carried out with 60 Vbeta primers and 13 Jbeta primers. Sequencing used immunoSEQ multiplex PCR; TCRdb keeps in-frame clones, though not all of them. The data contain 90,000 to 100,000 clones, roughly three quarters of them singletons. General study points: In a later analysis, DRB1 alleles had the most associated TCRs; HLA-C alleles the fewest.

Comment on this clone: Its target is not known.

The germline CDR1 and CDR2 sequences are SGHRS and YFSETQ. J lost 6 bases, V lost 5 bases, and 7 bases had no gene match. The CDR3 is made up of 14 amino acids. The sequencing sample was made of PBMCs. The receptor comes from a woman aged 55 to 70 in good health and CMV-seropositive. The chain uses TRBV5-1 and TRBJ2-3, with TRBD2 matching 9 bases. This CDR3 is CASRTSGGGDTQYF. The CDR3 nucleotides read TGCGCCAGCAGGACTAGCGGCGGGGGGGATACGCAGTATTTT.